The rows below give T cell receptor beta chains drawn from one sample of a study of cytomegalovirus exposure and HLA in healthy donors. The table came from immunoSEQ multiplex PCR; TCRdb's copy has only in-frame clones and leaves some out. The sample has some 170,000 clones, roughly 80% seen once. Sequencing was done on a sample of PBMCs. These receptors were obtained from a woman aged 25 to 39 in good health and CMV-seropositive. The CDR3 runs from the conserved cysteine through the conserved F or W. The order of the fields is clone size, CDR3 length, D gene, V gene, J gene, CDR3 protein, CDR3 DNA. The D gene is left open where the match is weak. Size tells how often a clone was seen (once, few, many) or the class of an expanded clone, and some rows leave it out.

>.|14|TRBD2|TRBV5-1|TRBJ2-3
CASSGGTSGGTQYF
TGCGCCAGCAGCGGGGGGACTAGCGGGGGGACGCAGTATTTT
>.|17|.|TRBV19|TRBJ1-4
CASSIRNSHLLNEKLFF
TGTGCCAGTAGTATTCGGAACAGCCATCTCCTTAATGAAAAACTGTTTTTT
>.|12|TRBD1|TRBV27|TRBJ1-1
CASTGTGTEAFF
TGTGCCAGCACCGGGACAGGCACTGAAGCTTTCTTT
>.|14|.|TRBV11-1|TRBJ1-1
CASSLGDGSTEAFF
TGTGCCAGCAGCTTAGGAGACGGGAGCACTGAAGCTTTCTTT
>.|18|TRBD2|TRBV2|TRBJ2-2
CASSPKGLAGGYGGELFF
TGTGCCAGCAGTCCGAAAGGACTAGCGGGGGGGTACGGCGGGGAGCTGTTTTTT
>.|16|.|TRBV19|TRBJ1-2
CASSIDANPKGDGYTF
TGTGCCAGTAGTATAGACGCCAACCCAAAGGGGGATGGCTACACCTTC
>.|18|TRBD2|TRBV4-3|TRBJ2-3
CASSRGLAGGPGTDTQYF
TGCGCCAGCAGCCGGGGACTAGCGGGGGGGCCGGGGACAGATACGCAGTATTTT
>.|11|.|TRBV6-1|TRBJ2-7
CASIYGYEQYF
TGTGCCAGCATCTACGGCTACGAGCAGTACTTC
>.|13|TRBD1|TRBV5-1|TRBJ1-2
CASSLYGTGIFTF
TGCGCCAGCAGCTTGTATGGGACAGGGATTTTTACCTTC
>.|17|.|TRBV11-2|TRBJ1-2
CASSSLRGGSGNYGYTF
TGTGCCAGCAGCTCCCTCAGGGGAGGGTCTGGGAACTATGGCTACACCTTC
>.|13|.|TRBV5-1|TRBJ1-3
CASTDSSGNTIYF
TGCGCCAGCACGGACAGCTCGGGAAACACCATATATTTT
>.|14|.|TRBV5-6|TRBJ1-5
CASSGTRGNQPQHF
TGTGCCAGCAGCGGGACAAGAGGCAATCAGCCCCAGCATTTT
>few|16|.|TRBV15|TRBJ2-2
CATSPGQNANTGELFF
TGTGCCACCAGCCCCGGACAGAACGCGAACACCGGGGAGCTGTTTTTT
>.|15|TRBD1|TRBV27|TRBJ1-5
CASSLRQGSLRAQHF
TGTGCCAGCAGTCTCCGACAGGGGTCCCTCAGGGCCCAGCATTTT
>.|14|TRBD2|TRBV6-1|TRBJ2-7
CASRAGGASYEQYF
TGTGCCAGCCGGGCGGGGGGCGCATCCTACGAGCAGTACTTC